The clone carrying this TCR beta chain showed up many times. Its specificity is not known. The data were obtained in a study of blood T cells in healthy people across ages. A second PCR, run for roughly 7 to 11 cycles, used a sample-barcoded 5' primer plus a J-beta primer mix. TCRdb passed the 5' RACE reads through MiXCR, listing each CDR3 protein once. This sample carries 800,000 to 950,000 distinct CDR3 sequences, about 29% of them seen once, and the ten largest clones take about 9.4%. Regarding the study as a whole: Samples with more naive T cells showed higher observed beta diversity.

V was shortened by 3 bases and J by 5 bases, with 13 bases between the two germline ends. The CDR3 extends over 14 amino acids. Germline V lookup: CDR1 MDHEN, CDR2 SYDVKM. This sample also appeared in a second study, on T cells of mothers and their children. That study adds: Every mother produced more than 9 million TCR beta CDR3 reads, whereas every child provided several million.

Sequenced sample: blood. The receptor comes from a middle-aged woman in good health. The chain is built from TRBV28 and TRBJ2-5; D call uncertain. The CDR3 reads CASSFIKGVETQYF. CDR3 coding DNA: TGTGCCAGCAGTTTTATTAAGGGCGTGGAGACCCAGTACTTC.